This TCR beta chain was found in a study of T cells in Graves' hyperthyroidism and ophthalmopathy. General observations from the study: Most thyroid-expanded clonotypes above 0.001 were also found in blood.

Those patients with uncontrolled infection, other autoimmune disease, pregnancy or lactation were excluded. A word on this clonotype: Its antigen is undetermined.

Amplification targeted TCR beta CDR3 regions from RNA transcripts. HTBI primers were used for first-round RT-PCR of the TCR CDR3. MiXCR, applied by TCRdb to the multiplex PCR reads, yields one record per CDR3 protein. This sample carries more than 600,000 distinct CDR3 sequences, approximately 16% of them seen once, and the ten largest clones take 8.4%. Trimming cost V 3 bases and J 4 bases, with 7 bases left between them. The CDR3 sequence is 12 residues long. Germline V CDR1 and CDR2: LGHNA, YNFKEQ. What was sequenced was blood. The V call is TRBV4-2, the J call TRBJ2-7; D not resolved. This sequence was found in a man between 18 and 29 years old with Graves' hyperthyroidism. The CDR3 nucleotides read TGTGCCAGCAGCCAGGGGAAGTACGAGCAGTACTTC. Translation: CASSQGKYEQYF.